These T cell receptor beta chains were read from a single sample in a study of T cells after yellow fever vaccination. TCRdb independently ran MiXCR on the 5' RACE reads; one entry per CDR3 protein. The data contain 620,000 or so distinct CDR3 sequences, around 17% of them singletons. The sample was PBMCs, taken 5 to 6 days after the first yellow fever vaccination. The receptors here all came from a man aged 18 to 30 who received the YFV17D yellow fever vaccine. Each CDR3 is given with its conserved first and last residue. A D gene is named only where the DNA matches it firmly. Size tells how often a clone was seen (once, few, many) or the class of an expanded clone, and some rows leave it out.

V gene	D gene	clone size	J gene	CDR3 DNA	CDR3 protein
TRBV6-5	-	few	TRBJ1-6	TGTGCCAGCAGTTACCAGGCGAGCGTCGAGTCACCCCTCCACTTT	CASSYQASVESPLHF
TRBV7-3	TRBD2	few	TRBJ2-1	TGTGCCAGCAGCCGGACTAGCGGGGGAAGCAATGAGCAGTTCTTC	CASSRTSGGSNEQFF
TRBV4-3	-	-	TRBJ2-3	TGCGCCAGCAGCCAAGATATCGGGCAGGCCGGTGATACGCAGTATTTT	CASSQDIGQAGDTQYF
TRBV5-1	TRBD2	-	TRBJ2-1	TGCGCCAGCAGCTTGGCAAGGACTAGCGCGGTGGGTGAGCAGTTCTTC	CASSLARTSAVGEQFF
TRBV5-5	TRBD1	-	TRBJ1-1	TGTGCCAGCAGCTTGACCGGACAGGGGAACACTGAAGCTTTCTTT	CASSLTGQGNTEAFF
TRBV3-1	TRBD2	-	TRBJ2-3	TGTGCCAGCAGCCAAGAGTGGGACTTCTTAGCGGGGGGGACAGATACGCAGTATTTT	CASSQEWDFLAGGTDTQYF
TRBV2	-	many	TRBJ2-4	TGTGCCATCGCTCTTACGGAGACAACTCAGTACTTC	CAIALTETTQYF
TRBV7-3	TRBD1	-	TRBJ1-6	TGTGCCAGCAGCTTGACAGGGGAGAATTCACCCCTCCACTTT	CASSLTGENSPLHF
TRBV30	-	-	TRBJ2-1	TGTGCCTGGTGGGGGGGGGACAGCTCCTACAATGAGCAGTTCTTC	CAWWGGDSSYNEQFF
TRBV4-3	-	few	TRBJ2-2	TGCGCCAGCAGCCAAGCCCGGACAGTTACCGGGGAGCTGTTTTTT	CASSQARTVTGELFF
TRBV10-3	TRBD1	few	TRBJ2-1	TGTGCCATCAGTGATCCCCGGGACAGGGGATACAATGAGCAGTTCTTC	CAISDPRDRGYNEQFF
TRBV18	TRBD1	-	TRBJ2-5	TGTGCCAGCTCACCAGGGACAGGGACGCGGGAGACCCAGTACTTC	CASSPGTGTRETQYF
TRBV4-1	-	-	TRBJ2-3	TGCGCCAGCAGCCAAGATGGTTTGCCTAGCACAGATACGCAGTATTTT	CASSQDGLPSTDTQYF
TRBV9	-	-	TRBJ2-1	TGTGCCAGCAGCGGTGGCAGGGGCCCCACTAGCTCCTACAATGAGCAGTTCTTC	CASSGGRGPTSSYNEQFF
TRBV20-1	TRBD2	-	TRBJ2-1	TGCAGTGCTATCTACCCGGGGGGGCTAGCGGCATACAATGAGCAGTTCTTC	CSAIYPGGLAAYNEQFF
TRBV15	TRBD1	few	TRBJ2-5	TGTGCCACCAGCCCCGCCGGGACAGGGACTAACGAGACCCAGTACTTC	CATSPAGTGTNETQYF
TRBV4-3	-	-	TRBJ2-5	TGCGCCAGCAGCCAAGATGCCTCCGGAGGGAAAGAGACCCAGTACTTC	CASSQDASGGKETQYF